The TCR beta chain under discussion was sequenced for a study of shared clonotypes between healthy human individuals. Study-wide results and limits: Having only a few donors restricted how much genetic and exposure-history diversity was captured.

Germline lookup yields CDR1 MGHRA and CDR2 YSYEKL. This CDR3 region has 15 residues. J gave up 3 bases and V 4 bases, and 8 bases lay outside the gene matches. To note about this clone: Its antigen is still unknown.

The table came from immunoSEQ multiplex PCR; TCRdb's copy has only in-frame clones and leaves some out. The repertoire holds fewer than 600,000 clones, roughly 72% seen once, with 12% in the top ten. The origin of this receptor is a woman aged 40 to 50 in good health. Some clones in this sample may be carry-over from other donors' samples. V and J are TRBV4-1 and TRBJ2-5, with 7 bases fitting TRBD1. What was sequenced was PBMCs. CDR3 bases: TGCGCCAGCAGCCCGGAGGAAACAGGGGAAGAGACCCAGTACTTC. Its protein is CASSPEETGEETQYF.